This passage covers 9 T cell receptor beta chains from one sample sequenced in a study of blood T cell repertoires in COVID-19. TCRdb's copy holds only in-frame clones and misses some; the assay was immunoSEQ multiplex PCR. The sample lists more than 350,000 clones, more than 70% occurring once. Sequenced: peripheral blood. These receptors were obtained from a woman aged 25 to 39 with COVID-19, enrolled during active disease.

V and J are TRBV19 and TRBJ2-5, with 15 bases aligning to TRBD2. This CDR3 has 18 residues. Trimming cost V 2 bases and J 2 bases; bases outside gene matches: 6. From germline, CDR1 is LNHDA and CDR2 SQIVND (reference sequence). Here the CDR3 reads CASSIRGLAGGPQETQYF. DNA of the CDR3: TGTGCCAGTAGTATACGGGGACTAGCGGGAGGCCCGCAAGAGACCCAGTACTTC.

The chain joins TRBV28 to TRBJ1-5, with D possibly matching TRBD1 (6 bases). This CDR3 has 13 amino acids. The germline V gene encodes CDR1 MDHEN and CDR2 SYDVKM. V lost 5 bases to trimming and J lost 4 bases, with 9 bases between them. The CDR3, as DNA: TGTGCCAGCAGTCCCACAGGGAATCAGCCCCAGCATTTT. This codes for CASSPTGNQPQHF.

The V call is TRBV11-1, the J call TRBJ2-1; 11 bases align to TRBD2. The ends lost 2 bases at V and 6 bases at J; junction bases unmatched: 3. The CDR3 has 15 amino acids. From germline, CDR1 is SGHAT and CDR2 FQDESV (reference sequence). CDR3 nucleotides: TGTGCCAGCAGCTTACGACTAGCGGGGTTCAATGAGCAGTTCTTC. It codes for CASSLRLAGFNEQFF.

The CDR3: CASSIVRQGNNEQFF. CDR3 DNA sequence: TGTGCCAGTAGTATAGTTCGACAGGGAAACAATGAGCAGTTCTTC. The gene calls are TRBV19 and TRBJ2-1, with 7 bases identical to TRBD1. This CDR3 is 15 amino acids long. Germline assignment: CDR1 LNHDA and CDR2 SQIVND (reference sequence). With 1 base clipped from V and 5 bases from J, the junction kept 5 bases outside the gene matches.

This clone was observed a single time. The V call is TRBV27, the J call TRBJ1-2; D is unclear. Germline CDR1 and CDR2: MNHEY and SMNVEV (reference sequence). The CDR3 runs to 13 residues. V lost 3 bases, J lost 8 bases, and 13 bases lay in between. The CDR3 DNA is TGTGCCAGCAGTTTCACAGTGAGCTCCGGCTACACCTTC. This codes for CASSFTVSSGYTF.

The chain has TRBV24-1 and TRBJ1-1; 7 nucleotides align to TRBD1. The V and J ends lost 8 bases and 7 bases, in that order; junction bases with no gene match: 9. The CDR3 spans 13 residues. Germline CDR1 is KGHDR and CDR2 is SFDVKD. CDR3 loop: CATTDKNRGEAFF. CDR3 nucleotide sequence: TGTGCCACCACAGACAAAAACAGGGGTGAAGCTTTCTTT.

This clone was picked up many times. V is TRBV27 and J is TRBJ1-2, with D tentatively TRBD1 (5 bases). The V gene lost 0 bases and the J gene lost 6 bases, with 17 bases spanning the gap. This CDR3 has 16 amino acids. In germline, CDR1 is MNHEY, CDR2 SMNVEV (reference sequence). CDR3 DNA sequence: TGTGCCAGCAGTTTATCAGCAGGGACTATAGTCGATGGCTACACCTTC. This codes for CASSLSAGTIVDGYTF.

The J gene is TRBJ1-1, the V gene TRBV4-3; D perhaps matches TRBD1 (5 bases). The CDR3 sequence is 16 residues long. V lost 0 bases and J 1 base, leaving 12 bases between the germline ends. The germline gives CDR1 LGHNA, CDR2 YSLEER. The CDR3 DNA sequence: TGCGCCAGCAGCCAAGATAGCTTCAGGGCGAACACTGAAGCTTTCTTT. This gives the protein CASSQDSFRANTEAFF.

This rearrangement joins TRBV28 to TRBJ1-1; 7 bases are shared with TRBD1. This CDR3 is built from 14 residues. Germline lookup yields CDR1 MDHEN and CDR2 SYDVKM. With V trimmed by 8 bases and J by 4 bases, 10 bases remained unmatched. The CDR3 DNA follows: TGTGCCAGCGGTCCGATCACAGGGGTCACTGAAGCTTTCTTT. It specifies CASGPITGVTEAFF.